This T cell receptor (beta chain) was captured in a study of spatial heterogeneity in lung cancer. Looking at the study overall: PBMC samples from follow-up, when available, were sequenced at a median of roughly two years post-resection.

Individually, TCR cDNA molecules were each labelled with a unique molecular identifier. TCRdb called the 5' RACE reads again in MiXCR, with one record for every CDR3 protein. The repertoire holds 60,000 to 85,000 distinct CDR3 sequences, with roughly 8.9% as singletons. Documented time point: blood at routine non-recurrence follow-up after resection. Tumor, nontumor lung or frozen PBMC supplied whole RNA, sequenced without sorting. CDR1 and CDR2 (germline): MDHEN, SYDVKM. Germline trimming cut 1 base from V and 0 bases from J; bases unmatched to any gene: 2. The CDR3 sequence is 15 residues long. This chain uses TRBV28 with TRBJ2-7, with 8 positions matching TRBD2. The sample in question was PBMCs, obtained at follow-up. This sequence originates from a female donor with early-stage non-small cell lung cancer. The CDR3 region is CASSLLAGNSYEQYF. CDR3 DNA sequence: TGTGCCAGCAGTTTATTAGCGGGAAACTCCTACGAGCAGTACTTC. The full variable domain, rest sourced from reference TRBV28 and TRBJ2-7, is DVKVTQSSRYLVKRTGEKVFLECVQDMDHENMFWYRQDPGLGLRLIYFSYDVKMKEKGDIPEGYSVSREKKERFSLILESASTNQTSMYLCASSLLAGNSYEQYFGPGTRLTVT.